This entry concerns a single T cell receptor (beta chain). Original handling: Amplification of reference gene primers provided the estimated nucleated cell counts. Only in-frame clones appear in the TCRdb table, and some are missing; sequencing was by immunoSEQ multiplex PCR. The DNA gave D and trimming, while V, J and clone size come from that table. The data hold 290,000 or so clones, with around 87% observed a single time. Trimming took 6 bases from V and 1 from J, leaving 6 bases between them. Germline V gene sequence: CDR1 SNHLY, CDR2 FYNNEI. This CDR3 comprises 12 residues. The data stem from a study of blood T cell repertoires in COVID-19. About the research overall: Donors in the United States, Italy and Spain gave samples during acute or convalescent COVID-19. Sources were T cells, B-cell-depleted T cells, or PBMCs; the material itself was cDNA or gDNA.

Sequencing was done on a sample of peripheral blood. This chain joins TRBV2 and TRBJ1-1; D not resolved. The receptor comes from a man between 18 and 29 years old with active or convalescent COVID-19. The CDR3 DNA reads TGTGCCAGCAGCCACACGAACACTGAAGCTTTCTTT. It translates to CASSHTNTEAFF. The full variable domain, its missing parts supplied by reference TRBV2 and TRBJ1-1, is EPEVTQTPSHQVTQMGQEVILRCVPISNHLYFYWYRQILGQKVEFLVSFYNNEISEKSEIFDDQFSVERPDGSNFTLKIRSTKLEDSAMYFCASSHTNTEAFFGQGTRLTVV.